This TCR beta chain is from a study of shared clonotypes between healthy human individuals. Study at large: Donor ages ranged 18 to 49 years: two women, a few men. Study results and limitations: Clonotypes not shared had lower generation probabilities than those common to all four donors.

Naive CD8 cells comprised CD45RO-negative, CCR7-positively selected cells, excluding terminally differentiated effector memory CD45RA+ cells. It was at deep level that the assay was run. Genomic DNA from each subset was divided evenly over several immunoSEQ plates. Measured with immunoSEQ multiplex PCR; TCRdb has only the in-frame clones, and not every one. The data contain about 2.1 million clones, over 85% of them singletons. Concerning this clone itself: Its antigen is currently unknown.

Sample: naive CD8+ T cells from PBMCs. The receptor was derived from a man aged 18 to 29 in good health. Some clones in this sample may be carry-over from other donors' samples.

The CDR3 here is CASGYSYYEQYF. CDR3 DNA: TGTGCCAGCGGCTACTCTTACTACGAGCAGTACTTC. The chain combines TRBV9 with TRBJ2-7; D is unclear. Germline CDR1 reads SGDLS; CDR2 reads YYNGEE. The CDR3 is made up of 12 amino acids. With 7 bases removed from V and 3 bases from J, the gap between germline ends came to 11 bases. Filled out from reference TRBV9 and TRBJ2-7, the complete variable domain reads DSGVTQTPKHLITATGQRVTLRCSPRSGDLSVYWYQQSLDQGLQFLIQYYNGEERAKGNILERFSAQQFPDLHSELNLSSLELGDSALYFCASGYSYYEQYFGPGTRLTVT.